Listed below are T cell receptor beta chains from one sample, sequenced in a study of T-cell memory formation after mild COVID-19. Each CDR3 protein is one row after TCRdb ran MiXCR on the 5' RACE reads. The table lists fewer than 200,000 distinct CDR3 sequences, over 20% of them singletons. The material sequenced was PBMCs or a T cell subset sorted from them (not recorded which). Receptor source: an adult woman who had mild COVID-19 (a few samples of this study predate the infection). Cell type and time point are not known. Each CDR3 is given with its conserved first and last residue. Fields, in order: J gene, CDR3 length, clone size, V gene, D gene, CDR3 protein, CDR3 DNA. D genes are given only for firm matches. Clone size, where shown, is once, few, many, or a class for clones that have expanded.

j_gene: TRBJ1-1; len: 17; abundance: few; v_gene: TRBV9; d_gene: NA; CDR3aa: CASTKYPSVYSNTEAFF; CDR3nt: TGTGCCAGCACGAAATACCCCTCGGTCTACAGCAACACTGAAGCTTTCTTT
j_gene: TRBJ2-7; len: 13; abundance: NA; v_gene: TRBV5-5; d_gene: NA; CDR3aa: CASSFRPNYEQYF; CDR3nt: TGTGCCAGCAGCTTCAGACCAAACTACGAGCAGTACTTC
j_gene: TRBJ2-5; len: 16; abundance: NA; v_gene: TRBV20-1; d_gene: TRBD2; CDR3aa: CSARAEVAGPQETQYF; CDR3nt: TGCAGTGCTAGAGCAGAGGTAGCGGGTCCACAAGAGACCCAGTACTTC
j_gene: TRBJ2-7; len: 14; abundance: few; v_gene: TRBV5-1; d_gene: NA; CDR3aa: CASSHGTLSYEQYF; CDR3nt: TGCGCCAGCAGCCACGGGACTCTTTCCTACGAGCAGTACTTC
j_gene: TRBJ1-2; len: 13; abundance: few; v_gene: TRBV7-9; d_gene: NA; CDR3aa: CASSQLAGDGYTF; CDR3nt: TGTGCCAGCAGTCAACTGGCAGGGGATGGCTACACCTTC
j_gene: TRBJ2-7; len: 14; abundance: NA; v_gene: TRBV6-2/TRBV6-3; d_gene: NA; CDR3aa: CASSARDRSYEQYF; CDR3nt: TGTGCCAGCAGTGCGCGGGACCGCTCCTACGAGCAGTACTTC
j_gene: TRBJ1-1; len: 14; abundance: NA; v_gene: TRBV6-6; d_gene: NA; CDR3aa: CASSYLTERAEAFF; CDR3nt: TGTGCCAGCAGTTACCTGACAGAGAGAGCTGAAGCTTTCTTT
j_gene: TRBJ1-1; len: 14; abundance: few; v_gene: TRBV13; d_gene: NA; CDR3aa: CASSLIGRATEAFF; CDR3nt: TGTGCCAGCAGCTTAATCGGCAGGGCCACTGAAGCTTTCTTT
j_gene: TRBJ2-4; len: 13; abundance: NA; v_gene: TRBV20-1; d_gene: TRBD1; CDR3aa: CSARGQGVNIQYF; CDR3nt: TGCAGTGCTCGGGGACAGGGCGTTAACATTCAGTACTTC
j_gene: TRBJ2-3; len: 14; abundance: few; v_gene: TRBV12-3/TRBV12-4; d_gene: TRBD2; CDR3aa: CASSLGLAGDTQYF; CDR3nt: TGTGCCAGCAGTTTGGGGCTAGCGGGAGATACGCAGTATTTT
j_gene: TRBJ2-1; len: 16; abundance: few; v_gene: TRBV24-1; d_gene: TRBD2; CDR3aa: CATSDLGAGLVELQFF; CDR3nt: TGTGCCACCAGTGATTTAGGTGCGGGACTAGTCGAGTTACAGTTCTTC
j_gene: TRBJ2-5; len: 15; abundance: NA; v_gene: TRBV2; d_gene: TRBD2; CDR3aa: CASSVLAGGTKTQYF; CDR3nt: TGTGCCAGCAGTGTTCTAGCGGGAGGTACGAAGACCCAGTACTTC
j_gene: TRBJ2-5; len: 14; abundance: NA; v_gene: TRBV7-8; d_gene: NA; CDR3aa: CASSLQDKQETQYF; CDR3nt: TGTGCCAGCAGCCTCCAGGACAAGCAAGAGACCCAGTACTTC
j_gene: TRBJ2-5; len: 15; abundance: NA; v_gene: TRBV5-1; d_gene: TRBD1; CDR3aa: CASSPDRGQSGDQYF; CDR3nt: TGCGCCAGCAGCCCAGACAGGGGGCAATCAGGGGACCAGTACTTC
j_gene: TRBJ2-7; len: 14; abundance: NA; v_gene: TRBV15; d_gene: NA; CDR3aa: CATSEGTVAYEQYF; CDR3nt: TGTGCCACCAGCGAGGGGACCGTCGCCTACGAGCAGTACTTC
j_gene: TRBJ1-2; len: 14; abundance: NA; v_gene: TRBV25-1; d_gene: TRBD1; CDR3aa: CASSEDRELYGYTF; CDR3nt: TGTGCCAGCAGTGAAGACAGGGAACTCTATGGCTACACCTTC
j_gene: TRBJ2-7; len: 16; abundance: few; v_gene: TRBV29-1; d_gene: TRBD2; CDR3aa: CSVEPTLAGKDYEQYF; CDR3nt: TGCAGCGTTGAACCCACACTAGCGGGGAAAGACTACGAGCAGTACTTC
j_gene: TRBJ2-6; len: 15; abundance: NA; v_gene: TRBV29-1; d_gene: TRBD1; CDR3aa: CSVPGQSSGANVLTF; CDR3nt: TGCAGCGTGCCGGGACAGTCTTCCGGGGCCAACGTCCTGACTTTC
j_gene: TRBJ2-1; len: 15; abundance: few; v_gene: TRBV24-1; d_gene: TRBD2; CDR3aa: CATSDSGTSGSEQFF; CDR3nt: TGTGCCACCAGTGACTCCGGGACTAGCGGGAGTGAGCAGTTCTTC
j_gene: TRBJ1-1; len: 17; abundance: few; v_gene: TRBV12-3/TRBV12-4; d_gene: NA; CDR3aa: CASSSDGPESMNTEAFF; CDR3nt: TGTGCCAGCAGTTCCGACGGGCCAGAAAGCATGAACACTGAAGCTTTCTTT
j_gene: TRBJ2-7; len: 15; abundance: NA; v_gene: TRBV20-1; d_gene: TRBD1; CDR3aa: CSAQSRQGVTYEQYF; CDR3nt: TGCAGTGCCCAGTCAAGACAGGGGGTTACCTACGAGCAGTACTTC
j_gene: TRBJ2-1; len: 12; abundance: few; v_gene: TRBV24-1; d_gene: NA; CDR3aa: CATSETGNEQFF; CDR3nt: TGTGCCACCAGTGAAACCGGGAATGAGCAGTTCTTC
j_gene: TRBJ2-3; len: 9; abundance: NA; v_gene: TRBV20-1; d_gene: NA; CDR3aa: CSASNTQYF; CDR3nt: TGCAGTGCGTCGAATACGCAGTATTTT
j_gene: TRBJ1-4; len: 17; abundance: few; v_gene: TRBV7-9; d_gene: NA; CDR3aa: CASSSRTINRVDEKLFF; CDR3nt: TGTGCCAGCAGCTCGCGGACTATAAATCGCGTGGATGAAAAACTGTTTTTT
j_gene: TRBJ1-6; len: 16; abundance: few; v_gene: TRBV7-9; d_gene: NA; CDR3aa: CASSFAPGHHPSPLHF; CDR3nt: TGTGCCAGCAGCTTCGCCCCGGGACACCATCCCTCACCCCTCCACTTT
j_gene: TRBJ2-3; len: 15; abundance: NA; v_gene: TRBV29-1; d_gene: TRBD1; CDR3aa: CSVEYEGQGSDTQYF; CDR3nt: TGCAGCGTTGAATATGAGGGACAGGGGTCGGATACGCAGTATTTT
j_gene: TRBJ2-3; len: 14; abundance: few; v_gene: TRBV6-2/TRBV6-3; d_gene: TRBD2; CDR3aa: CASSLAGGEDTQYF; CDR3nt: TGTGCCAGCAGTTTAGCGGGAGGGGAAGATACGCAGTATTTT
j_gene: TRBJ1-6; len: 14; abundance: NA; v_gene: TRBV27; d_gene: NA; CDR3aa: CASSLVQLNSPLHF; CDR3nt: TGTGCCAGCAGTTTGGTGCAATTGAATTCACCCCTCCACTTT
j_gene: TRBJ2-7; len: 16; abundance: many; v_gene: TRBV15; d_gene: NA; CDR3aa: CATSREYPRADYEQYF; CDR3nt: TGTGCCACCAGCAGAGAGTACCCCCGGGCAGACTACGAGCAGTACTTC
j_gene: TRBJ1-4; len: 14; abundance: few; v_gene: TRBV5-1; d_gene: NA; CDR3aa: CASSFRGIEEKLFF; CDR3nt: TGCGCCAGCAGCTTCAGGGGAATTGAGGAAAAACTGTTTTTT
j_gene: TRBJ2-7; len: 15; abundance: NA; v_gene: TRBV3-1; d_gene: TRBD2; CDR3aa: CASSQEPSGMGEQYF; CDR3nt: TGTGCCAGCAGCCAAGAGCCTAGCGGGATGGGGGAGCAGTACTTC
j_gene: TRBJ2-5; len: 15; abundance: NA; v_gene: TRBV27; d_gene: TRBD2; CDR3aa: CASSSGTSGTETQYF; CDR3nt: TGTGCCAGCAGTTCAGGGACTAGCGGGACCGAGACCCAGTACTTC
j_gene: TRBJ2-1; len: 16; abundance: few; v_gene: TRBV24-1; d_gene: TRBD2; CDR3aa: CATSSLRSTSGHEQFF; CDR3nt: TGTGCCACCAGCTCTCTCAGGTCTACTAGCGGCCATGAGCAGTTCTTC
j_gene: TRBJ1-1; len: 13; abundance: NA; v_gene: TRBV19; d_gene: NA; CDR3aa: CASSIEGFAEAFF; CDR3nt: TGTGCCAGTAGTATCGAGGGTTTCGCTGAAGCTTTCTTT
j_gene: TRBJ2-7; len: 13; abundance: few; v_gene: TRBV27; d_gene: NA; CDR3aa: CASKEVGSYEQYF; CDR3nt: TGTGCCAGCAAAGAAGTGGGCTCCTACGAGCAGTACTTC